The clone carrying this T cell receptor (beta chain) was found a few times. Clones were read by immunoSEQ multiplex PCR, and TCRdb kept only the in-frame ones, dropping some. In the table there are about 270,000 clones, roughly 86% of which are singletons. The entry originates in a study of blood T cell repertoires in COVID-19. Study-level background: Acute and convalescent COVID-19 samples came from the United States, Italy and Spain. PBMCs, B-cell-depleted T cells, or T cells provided the cDNA or gDNA that made up the material.

Sequenced: peripheral blood. The source of this sequence is a man aged 35-49 years with active or convalescent COVID-19.

This chain's CDR3 is CASSIGTPGGSEKLFF. The CDR3 nucleotides are TGTGCCAGCAGCATCGGGACTCCAGGGGGGAGTGAAAAACTGTTTTTT. The chain uses TRBV7-2 and TRBJ1-4; 7 bases agree with TRBD1. Per the germline V gene, CDR1 is SGHTA and CDR2 is FQGNSA. The CDR3 is 16 residues long. The junction had 13 bases not matched to a gene; V was cut back by 5 bases and J by 7 bases.